The subject of this entry is one T cell receptor beta chain. These data belong to a study of blood T cell repertoires in COVID-19. Study at large: Sources were T cells, B-cell-depleted T cells, or PBMCs; the material itself was cDNA or gDNA.

Germline CDR1 and CDR2: SGHTA and FQGNSA. The CDR3 spans 13 residues. Germline trimming cut 5 bases from V and 5 bases from J; bases unmatched to any gene: 5. TCRdb's table, derived via immunoSEQ multiplex PCR, lists solely in-frame clones and lacks some. There are a few hundred thousand clones in the sample; 70% to 90% occur only once, and 18% lies in the top ten. This chain connects TRBV7-2 to TRBJ2-5; TRBD1 matches at 7 bases. The clonotype comes from a man aged 50-59 years with COVID-19, enrolled during active disease. Sequencing was carried out using peripheral blood. In DNA form, the CDR3 reads TGTGCCAGCAGCAAAAGGGGGCGGGAGACCCAGTACTTC. It is translated as CASSKRGRETQYF.